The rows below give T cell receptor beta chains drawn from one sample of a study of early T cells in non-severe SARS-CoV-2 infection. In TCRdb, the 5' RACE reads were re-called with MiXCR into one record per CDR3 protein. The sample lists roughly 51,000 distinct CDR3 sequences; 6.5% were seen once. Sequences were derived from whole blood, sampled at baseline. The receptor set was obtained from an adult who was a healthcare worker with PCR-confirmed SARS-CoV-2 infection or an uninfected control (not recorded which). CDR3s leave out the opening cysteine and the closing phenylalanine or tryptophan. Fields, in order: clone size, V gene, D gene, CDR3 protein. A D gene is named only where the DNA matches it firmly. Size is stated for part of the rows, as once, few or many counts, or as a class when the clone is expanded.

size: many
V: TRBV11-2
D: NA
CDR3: ASSLGPGQY

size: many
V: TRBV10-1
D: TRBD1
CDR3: ASSRDRGYGYT

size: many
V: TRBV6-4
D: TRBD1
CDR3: ASSGSPGQGGNTQY

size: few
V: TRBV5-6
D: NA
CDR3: ASSLSGHRYNEQF

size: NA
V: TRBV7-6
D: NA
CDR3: ASRQSSSYEQY

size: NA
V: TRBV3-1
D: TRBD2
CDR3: ASSQPSGGVYEQF

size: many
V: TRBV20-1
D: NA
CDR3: SASIPGRTSTDTQY

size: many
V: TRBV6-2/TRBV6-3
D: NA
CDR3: ASSTDVQPQH

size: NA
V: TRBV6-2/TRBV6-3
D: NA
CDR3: ASSYGGPYEQY

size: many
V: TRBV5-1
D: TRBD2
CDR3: ASTRRMWSGGVQETQY

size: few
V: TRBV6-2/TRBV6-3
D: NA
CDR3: ASSPNLLQPQH

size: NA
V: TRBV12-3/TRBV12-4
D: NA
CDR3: ASSPGRELF

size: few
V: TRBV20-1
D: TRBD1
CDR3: SARDRGQGASQPQH

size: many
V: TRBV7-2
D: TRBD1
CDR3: ASSYSPGTANTGELF

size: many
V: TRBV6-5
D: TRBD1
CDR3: ASSYDADRVAQH

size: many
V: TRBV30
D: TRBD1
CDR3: AWRASGTGGYEQY

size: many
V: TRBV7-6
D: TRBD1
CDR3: ASSLDGTAPSGANVLT

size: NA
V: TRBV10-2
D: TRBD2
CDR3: ASRLSRGWDEQF

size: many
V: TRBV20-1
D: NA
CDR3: SAREAQLQY

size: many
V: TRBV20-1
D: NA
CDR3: SAPKALSSNQPQH

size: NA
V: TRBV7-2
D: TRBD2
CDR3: ASSPGTRGTDTQY

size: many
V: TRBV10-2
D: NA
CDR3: ASLTGSPDTQY

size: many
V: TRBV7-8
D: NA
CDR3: ASSFSTEAF

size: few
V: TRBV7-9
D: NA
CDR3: ASTDYRDGAF